What follows are 6 T cell receptor beta chains derived from one specimen sequenced in a study of blood T cell repertoires in COVID-19. Libraries were prepared by immunoSEQ multiplex PCR; TCRdb keeps only in-frame clonotypes and omits some of them. Of a few hundred thousand clones in the sample, 85% to 90% were seen once. Sequenced sample: peripheral blood. The receptors here all came from a woman aged 55-69 years with COVID-19, enrolled during active disease.

This chain joins TRBV3-1 (or the pseudogene TRBV3-2) and TRBJ1-3; 8 bases align to TRBD1. J lost 1 base, V lost 1 base, and 0 bases had no gene match. The CDR3 has 15 residues. Germline CDR1 is LGHDT and CDR2 is YNNKEL (reference sequence). As DNA, the CDR3 is TGTGCCAGCAGCCAAGGACAGGGGTCTGGAAACACCATATATTTT. It codes for CASSQGQGSGNTIYF.

The rearrangement joins TRBV27 to TRBJ1-4, with 7 bases aligning to TRBD1. CDR3 length: 14 residues. Germline assignment: CDR1 MNHEY and CDR2 SMNVEV (reference sequence). Unmatched junction bases numbered 8, after V lost 6 bases and J lost 7 bases. In DNA, the CDR3 is TGTGCCAGCAGGCTAGGGGGCGGAGGTGAAAAACTGTTTTTT. Its translation: CASRLGGGGEKLFF.

The chain uses TRBV10-3 and TRBJ1-1, with a tentative D call TRBD1 (6 bases). The CDR3 is made up of 15 amino acids. V gave up 3 bases and J gave up 1 base, with 12 bases separating them. Germline CDR1 ENHRY, CDR2 SYGVKD. The CDR3 sequence: CAISDVGQRNTEAFF. The CDR3 coding sequence is TGTGCCATCAGTGACGTCGGACAGAGGAACACTGAAGCTTTCTTT.

This clone was recorded a few times. This rearrangement joins TRBV7-6 to TRBJ1-4; no clear D gene. This CDR3 is 14 amino acids long. The germline V gene encodes CDR1 SGHVS and CDR2 FNYEAQ. The ends were cut back, 2 bases at V and 2 bases at J, with 6 bases in the middle. CDR3 region: CASSLSQTNEKLFF. CDR3 bases: TGTGCCAGCAGCTTATCTCAGACTAATGAAAAACTGTTTTTT.

The CDR3 sequence: CASSMTGQPNQPQHF. The CDR3 DNA follows: TGTGCCAGTAGTATGACAGGGCAGCCCAATCAGCCCCAGCATTTT. V usage is TRBV19 and J usage is TRBJ1-5, with 7 bases aligning to TRBD1. Trimming cost V 3 bases and J 3 bases; bases outside gene matches: 5. This CDR3 has 15 amino acids. Germline loops: CDR1 LNHDA, CDR2 SQIVND (reference sequence).

V is TRBV28 and J is TRBJ2-2; 8 positions match TRBD1. The germline V gene has CDR1 MDHEN and CDR2 SYDVKM. V gave up 11 bases and J gave up 1 base; unmatched junction bases: 6. CDR3 size: 14 residues. The CDR3 bases are TGTGCCTCCAGGGGGACAGGGAACACCGGGGAGCTGTTTTTT. Residues: CASRGTGNTGELFF. The full variable domain, with the rest looked up from reference TRBV28 and TRBJ2-2, is DVKVTQSSRYLVKRTGEKVFLECVQDMDHENMFWYRQDPGLGLRLIYFSYDVKMKEKGDIPEGYSVSREKKERFSLILESASTNQTSMYLCASRGTGNTGELFFGEGSRLTVL.